This paragraph reports one T cell receptor (beta chain). This sample is part of a study of blood T cell repertoires in COVID-19. Original data processing: Scientists estimated how many nucleated cells there were by amplifying reference gene primers. Profiling relied on immunoSEQ multiplex PCR, and the TCRdb table lists in-frame clones only, not all of them. The D gene and trimming were derived from the DNA, and the V and J assignments and clone size from that table. The repertoire holds around 200,000 clones, 70% to 90% seen once, with 10% in the top ten. Germline loops: CDR1 SGHRS, CDR2 YFSETQ. The CDR3 has 13 amino acids. Trimming removed 4 bases at V and 2 bases at J, with 10 bases between.

The TCR comes from a woman of 80 years or more with acute or convalescent COVID-19. The chain couples TRBV5-1 to TRBJ2-7; perhaps TRBD1 as D (6 bases). The sample comprised peripheral blood. CDR3 sequence: CASSPDSTYEQYF. DNA of the CDR3: TGCGCCAGCAGCCCGGACAGTACCTACGAGCAGTACTTC.